This T cell receptor (beta chain) came from a study of T cells after yellow fever vaccination. Study-wide results and limits: By day 5 rather than day 15, the secondary response had peaked, though it was weaker. Clones from primary vaccination mostly reappeared after the booster (approximately 95% CD4, under 90% CD8).

Germline V gene sequence: CDR1 SGHAT, CDR2 FQDESV (reference sequence). V dropped 4 bases and J dropped 3; count of bases not matched to a gene: 3. CDR3 length: 13 residues. On this clonotype: No antigen is known for it.

TCRdb itself ran the 5' RACE reads through MiXCR, one entry per CDR3 protein. The sample has approximately 240,000 distinct CDR3 sequences, about 3.5% seen once; the top ten hold roughly a fifth. The chain recombines TRBV11-1 with TRBJ2-7; 7 positions match TRBD1. This clonotype was obtained from a man between 18 and 35 years old who received the YFV17D yellow fever vaccine. The material was PBMCs, obtained 15 days after the yellow fever booster vaccination. CDR3 sequence (DNA): TGTGCCAGCAGCTGGGACAGAGTCTACGAGCAGTACGTC. This translates into CASSWDRVYEQYV.